The 7 T cell receptor beta chains below all came from one sample that was sequenced in a study of blood T cell repertoires in COVID-19. Clones were read by immunoSEQ multiplex PCR, and TCRdb kept only the in-frame ones, dropping some. This table has around 63,000 clones, 79% appearing once. The sequenced sample was peripheral blood. These receptors were obtained from a woman aged 65 to 85 with acute or convalescent COVID-19.

V is TRBV2 and J is TRBJ2-2; perhaps TRBD1 as D (6 bases). From germline, CDR1 is SNHLY and CDR2 FYNNEI. Trimming pared 5 bases from V and 5 bases from J, leaving 12 bases between. CDR3 length equals 14 residues. CDR3 coding DNA: TGTGCCAGCAGTCGACAGGTCGGGACCGGGGAGCTGTTTTTT. Residues: CASSRQVGTGELFF.

The gene calls are TRBV4-2 and TRBJ1-5; 9 bases match TRBD1. CDR1 is LGHNA, CDR2 YNFKEQ, per germline. This CDR3 spans 16 amino acids. V lost 0 bases and J lost 3; bases outside the gene matches: 3. The CDR3 loop reads CASSQEGDRVNQPQHF. The CDR3, as DNA: TGTGCCAGCAGCCAAGAAGGGGACAGGGTCAATCAGCCCCAGCATTTT.

The chain uses TRBV12-5 and TRBJ2-1; TRBD2 agrees at 12 bases. Germline lookup yields CDR1 LGHNT and CDR2 FRNRAP. The junction had 7 bases not matched to a gene; V was cut back by 6 bases and J by 10 bases. The CDR3 length is 14 residues. The CDR3 DNA reads TGTGCTAGTGGCCCTCTAGCGGGGGGGCGGGAGCAGTTCTTC. It is translated as CASGPLAGGREQFF.

The rearrangement links TRBV9 to TRBJ2-3, with a weak D call TRBD2 (6 bases). CDR1 and CDR2 from the germline V gene are SGDLS and YYNGEE. V dropped 4 bases and J dropped 2 bases, with 14 bases sitting between them. CDR3 length equals 15 residues. CDR3 loop: CASSPWDSDTDTQYF. The CDR3 DNA reads TGTGCCAGCAGCCCCTGGGACTCAGACACAGATACGCAGTATTTT.

As concerns this clone: This sequence may be a read error, since a much larger clone differs from it by one base. The J gene is TRBJ2-2, the V gene TRBV7-9; 7 bases agree with TRBD1. The CDR3 has 17 amino acids. In germline, CDR1 is SEHNR, CDR2 FQNEAQ (reference sequence). J gave up 0 bases and V 5 bases, and 9 bases lay outside the gene matches. The CDR3 DNA follows: TGTGCCAGCAGCCCGAGTCGGGGACAGACGAACACCGGGGAGCTGTTTTTT. Translation: CASSPSRGQTNTGELFF.

About this clone itself: Germline is not matched at one junction end, which may reflect a read error. The gene calls are TRBV7-7 and TRBJ2-3; 11 bases agree with TRBD2. The CDR3 spans 15 residues. Germline V lookup: CDR1 SSHAT, CDR2 FNYEAQ (reference sequence). The CDR3 sequence is CASSRLAGGSDTQYF. Here the CDR3 DNA reads TGTGCTAGCAGCCGGCTAGCGGGGGGATCCGATACGCAGTATTTT.

This clone has more than one count but fewer than ten. DNA for the CDR3: TGTGCCAGCAGCCTACTCCCGGGCGGGGGGGGATATGGCTACACCTTC. Protein sequence: CASSLLPGGGGYGYTF. This rearrangement joins TRBV7-2 to TRBJ1-2; perhaps TRBD1 as D (5 bases). From germline, CDR1 is SGHTA and CDR2 FQGNSA. Between the trimmed V and J ends, which lost 5 bases and 5 bases, there was a span of 21 bases. The CDR3 is 16 amino acids. Full variable domain (outside the CDR3, taken from reference TRBV7-2 and TRBJ1-2): GAGVSQSPSNKVTEKGKDVELRCDPISGHTALYWYRQSLGQGLEFLIYFQGNSAPDKSGLPSDRFSAERTGGSVSTLTIQRTQQEDSAVYLCASSLLPGGGGYGYTFGSGTRLTVV.